The source of this T cell receptor beta chain is a study of T cells after yellow fever vaccination. Study as a whole: Fractions low in cell number were prepared with SMART-Seq v4 Ultra Low Input.

The CDR3 contains 14 residues. The germline V gene encodes CDR1 KGHDR and CDR2 SFDVKD. V shed 5 bases and J 7 bases; nucleotides not matched to a gene: 6. TCRdb reprocessed the 5' RACE reads with MiXCR, giving one entry per CDR3 protein. The sample carries hundreds of thousands of distinct CDR3 sequences, over 9% recorded once. A few counts support this clonotype. As yet, its antigen is unknown. Broader study findings: Of the clonotypes, a small share occurred in both CD4 and CD8 compartments. Any FACS-sorted repertoire could hold abundant clonotypes that contaminate it from the bulk population. Booster samples showed a return of most primary-vaccination clones (roughly 96% CD4, about 85% CD8).

The sequences come from PBMCs, collected on the day of the yellow fever booster vaccination. The rearrangement links TRBV24-1 to TRBJ2-4; 8 nucleotides line up with TRBD2. The TCR sequence derives from a man under 40 who received the YFV17D yellow fever vaccine. This CDR3 reads CATSAGGSVNIQYF. CDR3 DNA: TGTGCCACCAGTGCGGGGGGGTCGGTGAACATTCAGTACTTC.